The rows below give T cell receptor beta chains drawn from one sample of a study. Each CDR3 protein is one row after TCRdb ran MiXCR on the 5' RACE reads. The table has around 29,000 distinct CDR3 sequences, about 26% seen once. The sequenced sample consisted of naive CD4+ T cells sorted from a lymph node. The receptors were sampled from a female donor with breast cancer. Both conserved end residues are part of each CDR3. A D gene is named only where the DNA matches it firmly. Size is omitted from some rows. Given values are once, few, many or a class for expanded clones.

D gene: .; CDR3 length: 16; J gene: TRBJ1-5; clone size: medium-sized; V gene: TRBV10-3; CDR3 DNA: TGTGCCATCAGTGAGTCAGTAGCGTATAGCAATCAGCCCCAGCATTTT; CDR3 protein: CAISESVAYSNQPQHF
D gene: TRBD2; CDR3 length: 15; J gene: TRBJ2-2; clone size: .; V gene: TRBV5-1; CDR3 DNA: TGCGCCGGCAGAGGGACTAGCGGGAGGTCCGGGGAGCTGTTTTTT; CDR3 protein: CAGRGTSGRSGELFF
D gene: .; CDR3 length: 15; J gene: TRBJ2-1; clone size: .; V gene: TRBV20-1; CDR3 DNA: TGCAGTGCTATTCGGGGGAGCGCAGTGGACAATGAGCAGTTCTTC; CDR3 protein: CSAIRGSAVDNEQFF
D gene: TRBD2; CDR3 length: 16; J gene: TRBJ2-2; clone size: many; V gene: TRBV5-1; CDR3 DNA: TGCGCCAGCAGCGGTAGCGGGAGAGGCGACACCGGGGAGCTGTTTTTT; CDR3 protein: CASSGSGRGDTGELFF
D gene: TRBD2; CDR3 length: 16; J gene: TRBJ2-7; clone size: few; V gene: TRBV7-9; CDR3 DNA: TGTGCCAGCAGCGAGGGGTTAGCGGGGGCCAACTACGAGCAGTACTTC; CDR3 protein: CASSEGLAGANYEQYF
D gene: .; CDR3 length: 14; J gene: TRBJ2-7; clone size: many; V gene: TRBV10-3; CDR3 DNA: TGTGCCATCAGTGCTGGAGGGGGTTTCCACGAGCAGTACTTC; CDR3 protein: CAISAGGGFHEQYF
D gene: .; CDR3 length: 10; J gene: TRBJ2-7; clone size: few; V gene: TRBV20-1; CDR3 DNA: TGCTGTGCCGGGGGCTACGAGCAGTACTTC; CDR3 protein: CCAGGYEQYF
D gene: .; CDR3 length: 15; J gene: TRBJ2-5; clone size: few; V gene: TRBV24-1; CDR3 DNA: TGTGCCACCAGTGACAGCAGGGAAAGGGGTCCGACCCAGTACTTC; CDR3 protein: CATSDSRERGPTQYF
D gene: .; CDR3 length: 11; J gene: TRBJ1-1; clone size: few; V gene: TRBV6-1; CDR3 DNA: TGTGCCACCCTAGGACTGTATGAAGCTTTCTTT; CDR3 protein: CATLGLYEAFF
D gene: TRBD1; CDR3 length: 13; J gene: TRBJ2-7; clone size: medium-sized; V gene: TRBV20-1; CDR3 DNA: TGCAGTGCAACCACAGGGGGTTCCTACGAGCAGTACTTC; CDR3 protein: CSATTGGSYEQYF
D gene: .; CDR3 length: 11; J gene: TRBJ2-7; clone size: .; V gene: TRBV7-8; CDR3 DNA: TGTGCCAGCAGCGCCGAATACGAGCAGTACTTC; CDR3 protein: CASSAEYEQYF
D gene: .; CDR3 length: 12; J gene: TRBJ2-7; clone size: few; V gene: TRBV29-1; CDR3 DNA: TGCAGCGTGGCCCGGGGGGCCGGGGAGCAGTACTTC; CDR3 protein: CSVARGAGEQYF
D gene: TRBD1; CDR3 length: 13; J gene: TRBJ1-1; clone size: .; V gene: TRBV12-3/TRBV12-4; CDR3 DNA: TGTGCCAGCAGTCTTTACAGGGGGTCGGGAGCTTTCTTT; CDR3 protein: CASSLYRGSGAFF
D gene: TRBD1; CDR3 length: 16; J gene: TRBJ1-1; clone size: medium-sized; V gene: TRBV10-3; CDR3 DNA: TGTGCCTCCCAAACAGGGGCCCCCGGGATTAGCACTGAAGCTTTCTTT; CDR3 protein: CASQTGAPGISTEAFF
D gene: .; CDR3 length: 16; J gene: TRBJ2-3; clone size: many; V gene: TRBV9; CDR3 DNA: TGTGCCAGCAGCGTAGGAAGCGGCGCTAGCACAGATACGCAGTATTTT; CDR3 protein: CASSVGSGASTDTQYF
D gene: .; CDR3 length: 16; J gene: TRBJ2-4; clone size: medium-sized; V gene: TRBV5-4; CDR3 DNA: TGTGCCAGCAGCAGCCGTGAAGGGCTAGCCAAAAACATTCAGTACTTC; CDR3 protein: CASSSREGLAKNIQYF
D gene: TRBD1; CDR3 length: 12; J gene: TRBJ2-7; clone size: .; V gene: TRBV2; CDR3 DNA: TGTGCCAGCACTTGGACAGGGGACGAGCAGTACTTC; CDR3 protein: CASTWTGDEQYF
D gene: .; CDR3 length: 16; J gene: TRBJ2-1; clone size: .; V gene: TRBV3-1; CDR3 DNA: TGTGCCAGCAGCCTCTTGGGTGCGGGAACGGATAATGAGCAGTTCTTC; CDR3 protein: CASSLLGAGTDNEQFF
D gene: .; CDR3 length: 13; J gene: TRBJ2-3; clone size: medium-sized; V gene: TRBV5-1; CDR3 DNA: TGCGCCAGCAGACCTGAGGGGTCGGATACGCAGTATTTT; CDR3 protein: CASRPEGSDTQYF